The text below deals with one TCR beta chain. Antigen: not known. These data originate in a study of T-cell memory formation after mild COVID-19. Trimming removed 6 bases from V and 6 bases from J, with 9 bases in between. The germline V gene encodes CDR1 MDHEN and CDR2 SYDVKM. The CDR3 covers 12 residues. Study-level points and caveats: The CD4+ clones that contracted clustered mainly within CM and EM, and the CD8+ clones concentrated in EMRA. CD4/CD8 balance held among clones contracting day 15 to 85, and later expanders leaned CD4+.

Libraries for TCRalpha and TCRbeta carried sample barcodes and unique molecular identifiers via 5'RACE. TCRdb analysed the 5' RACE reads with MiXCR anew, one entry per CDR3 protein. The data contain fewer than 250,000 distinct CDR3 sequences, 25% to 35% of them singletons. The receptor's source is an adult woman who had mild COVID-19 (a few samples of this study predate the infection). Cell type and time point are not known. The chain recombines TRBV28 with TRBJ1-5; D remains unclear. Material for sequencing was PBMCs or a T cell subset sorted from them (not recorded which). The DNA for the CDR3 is TGTGCCAGCAGACGCCCGGGTCAGCCCCAGCATTTT. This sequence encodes CASRRPGQPQHF.